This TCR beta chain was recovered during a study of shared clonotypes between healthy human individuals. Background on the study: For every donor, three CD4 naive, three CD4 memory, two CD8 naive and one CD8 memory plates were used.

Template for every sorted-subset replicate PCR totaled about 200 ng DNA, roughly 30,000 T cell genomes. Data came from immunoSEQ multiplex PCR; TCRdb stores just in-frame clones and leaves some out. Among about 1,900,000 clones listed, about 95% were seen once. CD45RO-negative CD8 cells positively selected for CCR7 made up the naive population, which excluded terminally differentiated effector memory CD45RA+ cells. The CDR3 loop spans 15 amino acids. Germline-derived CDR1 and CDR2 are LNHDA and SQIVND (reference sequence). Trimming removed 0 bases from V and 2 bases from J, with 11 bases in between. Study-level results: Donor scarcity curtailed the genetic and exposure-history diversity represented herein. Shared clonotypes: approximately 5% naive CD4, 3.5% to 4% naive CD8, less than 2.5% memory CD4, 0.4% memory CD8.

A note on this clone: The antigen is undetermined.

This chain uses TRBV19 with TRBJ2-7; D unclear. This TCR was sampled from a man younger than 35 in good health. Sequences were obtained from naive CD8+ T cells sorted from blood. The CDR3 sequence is CASSIDWAGTYEQYF. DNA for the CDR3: TGTGCCAGTAGTATAGATTGGGCAGGCACCTACGAGCAGTACTTC.